The 21 T cell receptor beta chains presented below share a single source sample, sequenced in a study of blood T cell repertoires in COVID-19. Generated by immunoSEQ multiplex PCR, the TCRdb table keeps only in-frame clones and is missing some. There are 400,000 or so clones in the sample; over 75% occur only once, and 1.9% lies in the top ten. Sequenced input: PBMCs or T cells enriched from blood (not recorded which). These TCRs come from a man aged 35 to 55 in a cohort exposed to, infected with or recovered from COVID-19 (not recorded which).

This chain joins TRBV21-1 and TRBJ2-1; whether TRBD1, the table's D call, matches the DNA was not checked. TRBV21-1 is designated a pseudogene. This CDR3 region has 14 residues. CDR3 in DNA: TGTGCCAGCAGCAAGGACAGGGTGGGCAATGAGCAGTTCTTC. It encodes CASSKDRVGNEQFF.

A note on this clone: Additional DNA sequences in this sample encode the identical CDR3. Written as DNA, the CDR3 is TGCGCCAGCAGCTTAGCCGGGACAGGGGGGGAAAAACTGTTTTTT. Translation: CASSLAGTGGEKLFF. J is TRBJ1-4 and V is TRBV5-1, with TRBD1 identical over 11 bases. From germline, CDR1 is SGHRS and CDR2 YFSETQ. The CDR3 loop spans 15 amino acids. Unmatched junction bases numbered 5, after V lost 2 bases and J lost 8 bases.

This clone showed up just a few times. V usage is TRBV7-2 and J usage is TRBJ2-2, with D tentatively TRBD2 (5 bases). Germline values: CDR1 SGHTA, CDR2 FQGNSA. The CDR3 has 15 amino acids. Trimming removed 1 base at V and 0 bases at J, with 6 bases between. The CDR3 loop reads CASSLERSNTGELFF. DNA for the CDR3: TGTGCCAGCAGCTTAGAGCGGTCGAACACCGGGGAGCTGTTTTTT.

The V and J genes are TRBV24-1 and TRBJ2-7, with TRBD1 matching over 10 bases. The CDR3 runs 15 residues. The V segment lost 0 bases and the J segment 6 bases; nucleotides outside the gene matches: 4. The germline gives CDR1 KGHDR, CDR2 SFDVKD. In DNA form, the CDR3 reads TGTGCCACCAGTGATTTGCGGGACAGGGGAGGCGAGCAGTACTTC. It codes for CATSDLRDRGGEQYF.

The chain combines TRBV7-9 with TRBJ1-1, with D uncertain. The CDR3 is 14 amino acids. Trimming stripped 1 base from V and 8 bases from J, with 14 bases between. Germline V gives CDR1 SEHNR, CDR2 FQNEAQ (reference sequence). As DNA, the CDR3 is TGTGCCAGCAGCTTAGATTGGTTAGGAGGAGAAGCTTTCTTT. Encoded protein: CASSLDWLGGEAFF.

The chain recombines TRBV18 with TRBJ2-3; weak D call: TRBD2 (6 bases). In germline, CDR1 is KGHSH, CDR2 LQKENI. The germline V and J ends were trimmed by 1 base and 5 bases, with 13 bases remaining between them. The CDR3 sequence is 15 residues long. The CDR3 sequence: CASSPRGAPEDTQYF. CDR3 in DNA: TGTGCCAGCTCACCACGCGGGGCTCCCGAAGATACGCAGTATTTT.

The V and J genes are TRBV4-2 and TRBJ2-2; a weak D match, TRBD2 (6 bases). With 2 bases removed from V and 6 bases from J, the gap between germline ends came to 22 bases. The CDR3 covers 18 residues. Germline values: CDR1 LGHNA, CDR2 YNFKEQ. The CDR3 protein is CASSQRLGGSGPPGELFF. The CDR3 DNA is TGTGCCAGCAGCCAACGGTTAGGAGGTAGCGGCCCTCCCGGGGAGCTGTTTTTT.

The chain links TRBV5-1 to TRBJ1-1; a possible D gene is TRBD1 (5 bases). V lost 4 bases, J lost 5 bases, and 21 bases lay in between. The CDR3 sequence is 16 residues long. Germline assignment: CDR1 SGHRS and CDR2 YFSETQ. The CDR3 DNA follows: TGCGCCAGCAGCCCTACCGATTCCAGGGATAGGACTGAAGCTTTCTTT. This encodes CASSPTDSRDRTEAFF.

The chain uses TRBV10-3 and TRBJ2-1; 16 bases line up with TRBD2. Trimming at V came to 6 bases and at J to 7 bases, leaving 15 bases not matched to a gene. This CDR3 has 19 residues. The germline gives CDR1 ENHRY, CDR2 SYGVKD. The CDR3 is CAIRNERPGLAGGRNEQFF. The CDR3 DNA reads as TGTGCCATCAGGAACGAGAGACCGGGACTAGCGGGAGGGAGGAATGAGCAGTTCTTC.

This chain links TRBV3-1 (or the pseudogene TRBV3-2) with TRBJ2-3; D not certain. The V gene's germline CDR1 is LGHDT and CDR2 YNNKEL (reference sequence). The CDR3 loop spans 14 amino acids. V lost 1 base, J lost 0 bases, and 5 bases lay in between. In DNA, the CDR3 is TGTGCCAGCAGCCAAGCTCCTAGCACAGATACGCAGTATTTT. Residues: CASSQAPSTDTQYF.

This chain links TRBV7-3 with TRBJ2-3; possibly TRBD1 for D (6 bases). The V gene's germline CDR1 is SGHTA and CDR2 FQGTGA. The CDR3 has 15 amino acids. V was shortened by 2 bases and J by 2 bases, with 11 bases between the two germline ends. CDR3 region: CASSLGGPSTDTQYF. The CDR3 DNA reads as TGTGCCAGCAGCTTAGGGGGCCCCTCCACAGATACGCAGTATTTT.

The chain uses TRBV27 and TRBJ2-1, with a weak D call TRBD2 (6 bases). Germline CDR1 and CDR2: MNHEY and SMNVEV (reference sequence). The V gene lost 3 bases and the J gene lost 6 bases, with 24 bases spanning the gap. There are 18 residues in the CDR3. The CDR3 nucleotides read TGTGCCAGCAGTTTTCTCCCCCTGACGGGAGATACTTCCAATGAGCAGTTCTTC. Translated: CASSFLPLTGDTSNEQFF.

The rearrangement links TRBV7-3 to TRBJ2-1; no clear D. V lost 1 base and J lost 7, with 14 bases in between. From germline, CDR1 is SGHTA and CDR2 FQGTGA. This CDR3 has 15 amino acids. CDR3 DNA sequence: TGTGCCAGCAGCTTAAATCCCGGCGGTCGGAATGAGCAGTTCTTC. Protein sequence: CASSLNPGGRNEQFF.

V usage is TRBV10-3 and J usage is TRBJ1-2; 8 bases map to TRBD1. With 5 bases clipped from V and 2 bases from J, the junction kept 1 base outside the gene matches. The CDR3 consists of 13 residues. The germline V gene has CDR1 ENHRY and CDR2 SYGVKD. This chain's CDR3 is CAISRTGNYGYTF. In DNA, the CDR3 is TGTGCCATCAGTAGGACAGGGAACTATGGCTACACCTTC.

In nucleotides, the CDR3 is TGTGCCAGCAGTTTATCCCAGACAGGGAGTAATGAAAAACTGTTTTTT. Translated: CASSLSQTGSNEKLFF. The chain is built from TRBV28 and TRBJ1-4; 7 bases map to TRBD1. Germline lookup yields CDR1 MDHEN and CDR2 SYDVKM. The J segment lost 4 bases and the V segment lost 1 base, leaving 6 bases of the junction unmatched. The CDR3 length is 16 residues.

This chain connects TRBV4-1 to TRBJ1-1; D unresolved. The V end lost 1 base, the J end lost 0 bases, and 12 bases lay between the germline ends. Per germline, CDR1 MGHRA and CDR2 YSYEKL. CDR3 length equals 16 residues. CDR3 sequence (DNA): TGCGCCAGCAGCCAAGTTCCCGGGTCAGTGAACACTGAAGCTTTCTTT. Protein product: CASSQVPGSVNTEAFF.

The chain links TRBV18 to TRBJ1-6; tentatively, D is TRBD1 (6 bases). Germline CDR1 is KGHSH and CDR2 is LQKENI. The CDR3 sequence is 16 residues long. The V end lost 5 bases, the J end lost 4 bases, and 15 bases lay between the germline ends. The CDR3 here is CASSLAGTLYNSPLHF. CDR3 in DNA: TGTGCCAGCTCATTAGCCGGGACACTATATAATTCACCCCTCCACTTT.

The chain recombines TRBV10-1 with TRBJ1-2; 9 bases align to TRBD1. The CDR3 contains 13 residues. Trimming cost V 0 bases and J 8 bases; bases outside gene matches: 1. Germline lookup yields CDR1 WNHNN and CDR2 SYGVQD (reference sequence). CDR3 bases: TGCGCCAGCAGTGAGTCCGGGACAGGGGGCTACACCTTC. This gives the protein CASSESGTGGYTF.

CDR3 coding DNA: TGTGCCAGCAGCAATAGGGGTTTCGGTACGCAGTATTTT. This gives the protein CASSNRGFGTQYF. The chain has TRBV11-2 and TRBJ2-3, with D maybe TRBD1 (5 bases). Trimming left V 5 bases short and J 8 bases short, with 14 bases between. The CDR3 spans 13 residues. Germline CDR1 SGHAT, CDR2 FQNNGV.

V is TRBV5-8 and J is TRBJ2-7; D gene ambiguous. V shed 5 bases and J shed 4 bases, with 10 bases lying between them. Germline V gene lookup returns CDR1 SGHTS and CDR2 YDEGEE. The CDR3 has 12 residues. The CDR3 DNA is TGTGCCAGCAGACCTAACAGTTACGAGCAGTACTTC. Protein: CASRPNSYEQYF.

V gene TRBV4-2 combines with J gene TRBJ2-2; 8 nucleotides line up with TRBD1. Germline V CDR1 and CDR2: LGHNA, YNFKEQ. The CDR3 length is 16 residues. The V gene end was trimmed by 0 bases and the J gene end by 8 bases; junction bases not matched to a gene: 8. The CDR3: CASSQEVRGLPGELFF. The CDR3 DNA sequence: TGTGCCAGCAGCCAAGAGGTCAGGGGGCTTCCAGGGGAGCTGTTTTTT.